This T cell receptor (beta chain) was identified in a study of human T cells and chemical hapten exposure. TCRdb ran MiXCR on the RACE reads and lists one entry per CDR3 protein. The sample has roughly 94,000 distinct CDR3 sequences; over 7.5% are singletons. This clonotype was detected a few times. CDR3 length: 13 amino acids. The V gene end was trimmed by 7 bases and the J gene end by 5 bases; junction bases not matched to a gene: 5. CDR1 LNHDA and CDR2 SQIVND come from the germline V gene (reference sequence). As to time point: patch test 2, 6 weeks after DPC sensitization. Documented treatment: therapeutic diphenylcyclopropenone sensitization with weekly scalp DPC.

The sequence came from a woman aged 40 to 55 with alopecia areata. Some clones in this sample may be carry-over from other donors' samples. This chain connects TRBV19 to TRBJ1-5, with TRBD1 matching over 7 bases. The input for sequencing was whole blood, taken in connection with sensitization to the hapten diphenylcyclopropenone (DPC). CDR3 DNA: TGTGCCAGTAACGGGCAGGGGGATCAGCCCCAGCATTTT. It translates to CASNGQGDQPQHF.